The source of this T cell receptor (beta chain) is a study of siplizumab effects on memory and regulatory T cells. The assay was immunoSEQ multiplex PCR, and TCRdb's table has in-frame clones only and misses some. The sample shows tens of thousands of clones, about 87% of them seen only once. This clone has only a few counts. Its target is unknown. From germline, CDR1 is SEHNR and CDR2 FQNEAQ (reference sequence). The CDR3 totals 12 residues. Trimming removed 10 bases from V and 1 base from J, with 7 bases in between. Study-wide results and caveats: No more than a minor fraction of alloreactive clones could be traced back to unstimulated subsets.

This TCR came from a human donor in good health. Material for sequencing was Tregs sorted from blood. V usage is TRBV7-9 and J usage is TRBJ2-2; no clear D. As DNA, the CDR3 is TGTGCCACCAAAAAGAACACCGGGGAGCTGTTTTTT. As protein: CATKKNTGELFF.